A selection of T cell receptor beta chains follows, all from one sample in a study of blood T cell repertoires in COVID-19. Sequenced by immunoSEQ multiplex PCR; TCRdb stores in-frame clones only, minus some. The sample holds 60,000 to 70,000 clones; under 85% are singletons and the top ten take approximately 6%. Input material: peripheral blood. These receptors were collected from a woman in her 70s with acute or convalescent COVID-19. Both conserved end residues are part of each CDR3.

j_call	v_call	cdr3_aa
TRBJ1-6	TRBV10-3	CATAGFNSPLHF
TRBJ1-5	TRBV2	CASSQGTSLGPQHF
TRBJ2-6	TRBV4-2	CASSQVDSSGANVLTF
TRBJ2-3	TRBV24-1	CATSGNRGTTSTDTQYF
TRBJ1-3	TRBV12-3/TRBV12-4	CASSLSDGNTIYF
TRBJ2-7	TRBV6-6	CASSQLWEQYF
TRBJ2-7	TRBV5-4	CASSHPTSGAVEQYF
TRBJ2-6	TRBV18	CASSKKSSGANVLTF
TRBJ2-7	TRBV9	CASSVGGGANYEQYF
TRBJ2-7	TRBV6-5	CASRLDGTGVYEQYF
TRBJ2-5	TRBV9	CASSVGGLASQETQYF
TRBJ2-5	TRBV7-2	CASSLSREETQYF
TRBJ1-1	TRBV7-2	CASSLEQGVRSAAFF
TRBJ2-2	TRBV19	CASSKAVATGELFF
TRBJ1-1	TRBV11-1	CASSHGWTGITEAFF
TRBJ2-2	TRBV6-6	CASSRSPGQGPGELFF
TRBJ1-3	TRBV18	CASSPQQQASGNTIYF